This record looks at one TCR beta chain sequence and its context. This CDR3 has 12 amino acids. The V gene's germline CDR1 is SQVTM and CDR2 ANQGSEA. The V gene end was trimmed by 3 bases and the J gene end by 8 bases; junction bases not matched to a gene: 6. The data were taken from a study of blood T cell repertoires in COVID-19. Looking at the study overall: COVID-19 samples from acute and convalescent phases originated in the United States, Italy and Spain.

Sequencing was performed with immunoSEQ multiplex PCR; in TCRdb, only in-frame clones are kept and a portion is missing. The data hold 15,000 to 16,000 clones, with 80% to 90% observed a single time. What was sequenced was peripheral blood. The TCR originated in a man between 65 and 85 years old in a cohort sampled during active COVID-19. The genes are TRBV29-1 and TRBJ1-2; 7 bases align to TRBD1. The CDR3 protein is CSVDGTAWGYTF. DNA of the CDR3: TGCAGCGTTGACGGGACAGCCTGGGGCTACACCTTC. Full variable domain (rest looked up from reference TRBV29-1 and TRBJ1-2): SAVISQKPSRDICQRGTSLTIQCQVDSQVTMMFWYRQQPGQSLTLIATANQGSEATYESGFVIDKFPISRPNLTFSTLTVSNMSPEDSSIYLCSVDGTAWGYTFGSGTRLTVV.